Shown below are 8 T cell receptor beta chains from a single sample sequenced in a study of identical twins. TCRdb reanalysed the 5' RACE reads using MiXCR and keeps one entry per CDR3 protein. The sample includes roughly 710,000 distinct CDR3 sequences, 5.5% to 6.5% of them seen just once. Material for sequencing was naive T cells sorted from blood. These receptor sequences come from a man between 18 and 29 years old in good health.

This clonotype was found many times. The chain uses TRBV9 and TRBJ2-6; D unresolved. Germline assignment: CDR1 SGDLS and CDR2 YYNGEE. The length of the CDR3 is 15 residues. Trimming stripped 0 bases from V and 4 bases from J, with 8 bases between. For the CDR3, the DNA is TGTGCCAGCAGCGTAGTAGGGTCCGGGGCCAACGTCCTGACTTTC. Its protein product is CASSVVGSGANVLTF.

This clonotype was seen many times. The CDR3: CSVDAAGARTDTQYF. In DNA form, the CDR3 reads TGCAGCGTTGATGCAGCGGGAGCTCGCACAGATACGCAGTATTTT. The chain recombines TRBV29-1 with TRBJ2-3, with 8 bases aligning to TRBD2. The V gene's germline CDR1 is SQVTM and CDR2 ANQGSEA. This CDR3 region has 15 residues. The V and J ends lost 3 bases and 1 base, in that order; junction bases with no gene match: 6.

This clonotype was counted ten times or more. The chain combines TRBV5-4 with TRBJ2-1; 10 bases agree with TRBD2. This CDR3 region has 19 residues. V dropped 0 bases and J dropped 0; count of bases not matched to a gene: 9. Germline CDR1 is SGHNT and CDR2 is YYREEE (reference sequence). CDR3 DNA: TGTGCCAGCAGCTTGGCCAGTAGCGGGGGGCCGAACTCCTACAATGAGCAGTTCTTC. This gives the protein CASSLASSGGPNSYNEQFF.

Ten or more counts support this clonotype. This chain uses TRBV12-3 or TRBV12-4 with TRBJ2-1, with TRBD2 matching over 13 bases. The V segment lost 4 bases and the J segment 4 bases; nucleotides outside the gene matches: 4. CDR3 size: 16 residues. The CDR3, as DNA: TGTGCCAGCAGTTCCACGGGACTAGCGGGATACAATGAGCAGTTCTTC. Residues: CASSSTGLAGYNEQFF.

This clonotype was detected many times. J is TRBJ2-1 and V is TRBV11-2; D possibly corresponds to TRBD2 (5 bases). Germline values: CDR1 SGHAT, CDR2 FQNNGV. The V end lost 3 bases, the J end lost 7 bases, and 19 bases lay between the germline ends. The CDR3 is 16 amino acids. CDR3 loop: CASSFFRSGPGNEQFF. The CDR3, as DNA: TGTGCCAGCAGCTTTTTTAGGAGCGGCCCGGGGAATGAGCAGTTCTTC. Full variable domain (rest looked up from reference TRBV11-2 and TRBJ2-1): EAGVAQSPRYKIIEKRQSVAFWCNPISGHATLYWYQQILGQGPKLLIQFQNNGVVDDSQLPKDRFSAERLKGVDSTLKIQPAKLEDSAVYLCASSFFRSGPGNEQFFGPGTRLTVL.

With respect to this clonotype: A read error may explain this, as a much larger clone is one base away. V gene TRBV20-1 combines with J gene TRBJ2-3, with D tentatively TRBD1 (6 bases). Per germline, CDR1 DFQATT and CDR2 SNEGSKA (reference sequence). The CDR3 runs 14 residues. CDR3 sequence (DNA): TGCAGAGCTAGACCCAGGGGAGGCACAGATACGCAGTATTTT. It is translated as CRARPRGGTDTQYF.

This clonotype was counted many times. This chain joins TRBV29-1 and TRBJ1-3, with no clear D. Germline-derived CDR1 and CDR2 are SQVTM and ANQGSEA. The ends were cut back, 7 bases at V and 4 bases at J, with 17 bases in the middle. The CDR3 is 14 residues long. In DNA, the CDR3 is TGCAGCGGCTCATCCGACCGGGCGGGAAACACCATATATTTT. This codes for CSGSSDRAGNTIYF.

The chain couples TRBV18 to TRBJ2-3; D is possibly TRBD2 (6 bases). The CDR3 contains 16 residues. V was trimmed by 4 bases and J by 2 bases, leaving 16 bases between them. The germline gives CDR1 KGHSH, CDR2 LQKENI. CDR3 loop: CASSRVREWATDTQYF. CDR3 nucleotide sequence: TGTGCCAGCTCACGAGTACGGGAGTGGGCCACAGATACGCAGTATTTT.